The 15 T cell receptor beta chains in this list originate from one sample, sequenced in a study of HIV-infected patients and healthy controls. One entry per CDR3 protein, called by TCRdb with MiXCR from the 5' RACE reads. The sample contains under 70,000 distinct CDR3 sequences, less than 20% of which appear only once. Sequencing was carried out using CD4+ T cells from blood. The source is a human donor in good health.

This chain connects TRBV7-2 to TRBJ2-3; no reliable D call. Per germline, CDR1 SGHTA and CDR2 FQGNSA. Deletions cut 7 bases from V and 0 bases from J, with 11 bases between. The CDR3 totals 14 residues. The CDR3 sequence: CASTTAASTDTQYF. The CDR3 bases are TGTGCCAGCACCACCGCAGCCAGCACAGATACGCAGTATTTT.

The gene calls are TRBV7-2 and TRBJ2-7; tentative D call: TRBD1 (6 bases). Trimming took off 0 bases at V and 2 bases at J, with 14 bases between the two ends. The CDR3 is 16 amino acids. Germline values: CDR1 SGHTA, CDR2 FQGNSA. Written as DNA, the CDR3 is TGTGCCAGCAGCTTAGCTCCCAGACAGGCCACCTACGAGCAGTACTTC. Its translation: CASSLAPRQATYEQYF.

The chain uses TRBV14 and TRBJ1-2; D gene unclear. Trimming took 2 bases from V and 0 from J, leaving 10 bases between them. The CDR3 is 15 residues long. The germline CDR1 and CDR2 sequences are SGHDN and FVKESK. The CDR3 nucleotides are TGTGCCAGCAGCCAAAGCGGCAGAGCTAACTATGGCTACACCTTC. The encoded protein is CASSQSGRANYGYTF.

DNA for the CDR3: TGTGCCAGTAGTATGGGAAACATTCAGTACTTC. Protein sequence: CASSMGNIQYF. The chain joins TRBV19 to TRBJ2-4; D unclear. Germline V CDR1 and CDR2: LNHDA, SQIVND (reference sequence). This CDR3 is 11 amino acids long. V lost 3 bases, J lost 6 bases, and 3 bases lay in between.

DNA of the CDR3: TGCAGTGCTAGGGTCGTTGGGACAGGGCGAATAGGATCTGGAAACACCATATATTTT. Its translation is CSARVVGTGRIGSGNTIYF. V gene TRBV20-1 combines with J gene TRBJ1-3, with TRBD1 matching 9 bases. With V trimmed by 3 bases and J by 1 base, 16 bases remained unmatched. The CDR3 is 19 amino acids. Germline values: CDR1 DFQATT, CDR2 SNEGSKA (reference sequence).

This clonotype was seen a few times. The chain joins TRBV10-2 to TRBJ2-4; D ambiguous. V was shortened by 6 bases and J by 8 bases, with 17 bases between the two germline ends. Germline-derived CDR1 and CDR2 are WSHSY and SAAADI. This CDR3 contains 14 residues. Here the CDR3 reads CASSDLTTPHIQYF. The CDR3 bases are TGCGCCAGCAGCGACCTGACCACTCCCCACATTCAGTACTTC.

This clonotype was picked up a small number of times. The V gene is TRBV10-2, the J gene TRBJ1-1, with 10 bases lining up with TRBD1. This CDR3 has 15 amino acids. Germline lookup yields CDR1 WSHSY and CDR2 SAAADI. The junction had 11 bases not matched to a gene; V was cut back by 3 bases and J by 10 bases. CDR3 protein: CASSDPDRGPTPAFF. The CDR3 nucleotides read TGCGCCAGCAGTGACCCCGACAGGGGGCCGACCCCAGCTTTCTTT.

Many counts were recorded for this clonotype. The chain combines TRBV5-5 with TRBJ1-1; the match to TRBD1 covers 7 bases. Per the germline V gene, CDR1 is SGHKS and CDR2 is YYEKEE (reference sequence). The CDR3 loop spans 14 amino acids. V lost 1 base, J lost 5 bases, and 5 bases stayed unmatched. The CDR3 DNA reads TGTGCCAGCAGCTTGCGACAGGGAGGGACTGAAGCTTTCTTT. Protein product: CASSLRQGGTEAFF.

There are a few counts of this clonotype. V gene TRBV3-1 combines with J gene TRBJ2-2; 10 positions match TRBD2. The CDR3 length is 16 residues. V trimming: 1 base; J trimming: 7 bases; junction bases outside the gene matches: 6. The germline CDR1 and CDR2 sequences are LGHDT and YNNKEL (reference sequence). The CDR3, as DNA: TGTGCCAGCAGCCAAGTATCTAGCGGGAGCGACGGGGAGCTGTTTTTT. Amino acids: CASSQVSSGSDGELFF. Based on the CDR3 plus reference TRBV3-1 and TRBJ2-2, the full variable domain is DTAVSQTPKYLVTQMGNDKSIKCEQNLGHDTMYWYKQDSKKFLKIMFSYNNKELIINETVPNRFSPKSPDKAHLNLHINSLELGDSAVYFCASSQVSSGSDGELFFGEGSRLTVL.

The chain has TRBV11-1 and TRBJ2-7, with TRBD2 identical over 13 bases. The CDR3 sequence is 15 residues long. Germline V gives CDR1 SGHAT, CDR2 FQDESV (reference sequence). The junction had 4 bases not matched to a gene; V was cut back by 2 bases and J by 6 bases. The CDR3 here is CASSLRTSGGFEQYF. The DNA for the CDR3 is TGTGCCAGCAGCTTAAGGACTAGCGGGGGTTTCGAGCAGTACTTC.

This clonotype has a handful of counts. The chain is built from TRBV20-1 and TRBJ1-5, with 8 bases fitting TRBD1. There are 14 residues in the CDR3. Germline CDR1 is DFQATT and CDR2 is SNEGSKA (reference sequence). The ends lost 5 bases at V and 7 bases at J; junction bases unmatched: 10. The DNA of the CDR3 is TGCAGTGCTCGACTCCCAGGGGGCTCCCAGCCCCAGCATTTT. Translation gives CSARLPGGSQPQHF.

This clonotype was detected many times. The chain carries TRBV29-1 and TRBJ2-5; TRBD2 matches at 13 bases. The ends lost 7 bases at V and 1 base at J; junction bases unmatched: 3. Germline V gives CDR1 SQVTM, CDR2 ANQGSEA. The CDR3 runs to 14 residues. CDR3 residues: CSGGTSGTQETQYF. CDR3 nucleotides: TGCAGCGGGGGGACTAGCGGGACCCAAGAGACCCAGTACTTC.

This clonotype was recorded many times. This chain connects TRBV7-3 to TRBJ2-6; D unresolved. V lost 3 bases to trimming and J lost 2 bases, with 5 bases between them. Germline values: CDR1 SGHTA, CDR2 FQGTGA. The CDR3 is made up of 14 amino acids. DNA for the CDR3: TGTGCCAGCAGCTTGACCCCTGGGGCCAACGTCCTGACTTTC. Protein product: CASSLTPGANVLTF. Looking up the rest from reference TRBV7-3 and TRBJ2-6 gives the full variable domain: GAGVSQTPSNKVTEKGKYVELRCDPISGHTALYWYRQSLGQGPEFLIYFQGTGAADDSGLPNDRFFAVRPEGSVSTLKIQRTERGDSAVYLCASSLTPGANVLTFGAGSRLTVL.

Relative to its sample, this clonotype is medium-sized. The CDR3 loop reads CSARPGGASNEKLFF. CDR3 DNA sequence: TGCAGTGCTAGACCCGGGGGCGCAAGTAATGAAAAACTGTTTTTT. The chain joins TRBV20-1 to TRBJ1-4; possibly TRBD1 for D (6 bases). V lost 2 bases to trimming and J lost 4 bases, with 14 bases between them. CDR1 is DFQATT and CDR2 is SNEGSKA in the germline V gene (reference sequence). The CDR3 is 15 amino acids.

This clonotype showed up many times. The chain employs TRBV6-5 and TRBJ1-4; D remains ambiguous. V was trimmed by 6 bases and J by 8 bases, leaving 13 bases between them. From germline, CDR1 is MNHEY and CDR2 SVGAGI. The CDR3 covers 13 residues. CDR3 sequence (DNA): TGTGCCAGCAGCCGTAGGGAGAACGAAAAACTGTTTTTT. Its translation: CASSRRENEKLFF.